This paragraph covers one T cell receptor beta chain sequence. The CDR3 totals 15 residues. Per germline, CDR1 GTSNPN and CDR2 SVGIG (reference sequence). V was trimmed by 2 bases and J by 2 bases, leaving 14 bases between them. The source of the sample is a study of blood T cell repertoires in COVID-19. Study details: Nucleic acid was either cDNA or gDNA, and it came from T cells, B-cell-depleted T cells, or PBMCs.

TCRdb's table, derived via immunoSEQ multiplex PCR, lists solely in-frame clones and lacks some. The sample has a few hundred thousand clones, 75% to 90% seen once. Sequenced: PBMCs or T cells enriched from blood (not recorded which). This clonotype was sampled from a woman aged 50 to 60 who had recovered from COVID-19. The chain combines TRBV30 with TRBJ2-3; TRBD2 might be the D (6 bases). This CDR3 reads CAWSSPSDSTDTQYF. Here the CDR3 DNA reads TGTGCCTGGAGTTCCCCTAGCGATTCCACAGATACGCAGTATTTT.